A selection of T cell receptor beta chains follows, all from one sample in a study of neoadjuvant anti-PD-1 for oral cavity cancer. Generated by immunoSEQ multiplex PCR, the TCRdb table keeps only in-frame clones and is missing some. The sample has approximately 83,000 clones; around 80% are singletons. The material sequenced was PBMCs, taken before nivolumab (anti-PD-1) treatment. These receptors all come from a person aged 40 to 85 with oral cavity squamous cell carcinoma. Each CDR3 is given with its conserved first and last residue. The order of the fields is D gene, V gene, J gene, clone size, CDR3 DNA, CDR3 protein. The D gene is left open where the match is weak. Size is omitted from some rows. Given values are once, few, many or a class for expanded clones.

d_call: NA; v_call: TRBV5-8; j_call: TRBJ2-5; clone_size: NA; cdr3_nt: TGTGCCAGCAGCTTGGGGCTAGGCCGTGGCGAGACCCAGTACTTC; cdr3_aa: CASSLGLGRGETQYF
d_call: TRBD2; v_call: TRBV2; j_call: TRBJ2-3; clone_size: NA; cdr3_nt: TGTGCCAGCAGTGAACGGGGACTAGCGGGAGTGGGGCAGTATTTT; cdr3_aa: CASSERGLAGVGQYF
d_call: TRBD1; v_call: TRBV6-5; j_call: TRBJ2-7; clone_size: NA; cdr3_nt: TGTGCCAGCAGTTCCCTGACAGGGGCAGCCTACGAGCAGTACTTC; cdr3_aa: CASSSLTGAAYEQYF
d_call: NA; v_call: TRBV30; j_call: TRBJ2-7; clone_size: NA; cdr3_nt: TGTGCCTGGAGTGTACTAAACGAGCAGTACTTC; cdr3_aa: CAWSVLNEQYF
d_call: NA; v_call: TRBV2; j_call: TRBJ2-7; clone_size: NA; cdr3_nt: TGTGCCAGCAGGGAGACAGAGTCCTACGAGCAGTACTTC; cdr3_aa: CASRETESYEQYF
d_call: TRBD2; v_call: TRBV5-4; j_call: TRBJ2-3; clone_size: NA; cdr3_nt: TGTGCCAGCAGCCCTCTAGCGGGAGTCGTCACAGATACGCAGTATTTT; cdr3_aa: CASSPLAGVVTDTQYF
d_call: NA; v_call: TRBV7-3; j_call: TRBJ2-7; clone_size: NA; cdr3_nt: TGTGCCAGCAGCTTAACCAGGGGTGGAGAGCAGTACTTC; cdr3_aa: CASSLTRGGEQYF
d_call: NA; v_call: TRBV30; j_call: TRBJ1-5; clone_size: NA; cdr3_nt: TGTGCCTGGGGATTGGGCCAGGTTGGGCAGCCCCAGCATTTT; cdr3_aa: CAWGLGQVGQPQHF
d_call: TRBD2; v_call: TRBV5-1; j_call: TRBJ2-1; clone_size: once; cdr3_nt: TGCGCCAGCAGCTTGGGTAGCGGGAGTGTTGTTGAGCAGTTCTTC; cdr3_aa: CASSLGSGSVVEQFF
d_call: NA; v_call: TRBV7-9; j_call: TRBJ1-1; clone_size: NA; cdr3_nt: TGTGCCAGCAGCTGGGGATTGAACACTGAAGCTTTCTTT; cdr3_aa: CASSWGLNTEAFF
d_call: NA; v_call: TRBV11-2; j_call: TRBJ2-6; clone_size: NA; cdr3_nt: TGTGCCACCGGGGGCTCTGGGGCCAACGTCCTGACTTTC; cdr3_aa: CATGGSGANVLTF
d_call: NA; v_call: TRBV5-1; j_call: TRBJ2-5; clone_size: NA; cdr3_nt: TGCGCCAGCAGCTTAGGGACTCGGGGAGAGACCCAGTACTTC; cdr3_aa: CASSLGTRGETQYF
d_call: NA; v_call: TRBV6-5; j_call: TRBJ2-3; clone_size: NA; cdr3_nt: TGTGCCAGCAGTAGAGCCGGGGGCACAGATACGCAGTATTTT; cdr3_aa: CASSRAGGTDTQYF
d_call: NA; v_call: TRBV6-5; j_call: TRBJ1-1; clone_size: NA; cdr3_nt: TGTGCCAGCAGTAGGGAGGAGAACACTGAAGCTTTCTTT; cdr3_aa: CASSREENTEAFF
d_call: TRBD1; v_call: TRBV19; j_call: TRBJ2-4; clone_size: NA; cdr3_nt: TGTGCCAGTAGCCCGCTCGACAGGGGGGGGGACATTCAGTACTTC; cdr3_aa: CASSPLDRGGDIQYF
d_call: NA; v_call: TRBV1; j_call: TRBJ2-3; clone_size: NA; cdr3_nt: TGCACCAGCAGCCAAGAAATGACTTGGGTGGATACGCAGTATTTT; cdr3_aa: CTSSQEMTWVDTQYF
d_call: NA; v_call: TRBV28; j_call: TRBJ2-2; clone_size: few; cdr3_nt: TGTGCCAGCAGTGGAGGGGTCACCGGGGAGCTGTTTTTT; cdr3_aa: CASSGGVTGELFF
d_call: TRBD1; v_call: TRBV4-1; j_call: TRBJ2-7; clone_size: NA; cdr3_nt: TGCGCCAGCAGCCAACCGGGACAGAGGACCTACGAGCAGTACTTC; cdr3_aa: CASSQPGQRTYEQYF
d_call: TRBD1; v_call: TRBV2; j_call: TRBJ1-2; clone_size: NA; cdr3_nt: TGTGCCAGCACAGGGACAGGGGGCACTTATGGCTACACCTTC; cdr3_aa: CASTGTGGTYGYTF
d_call: TRBD1; v_call: TRBV27; j_call: TRBJ2-7; clone_size: NA; cdr3_nt: TGTGCCAGCAGTTTTCGGGACAGCTACGAGCAGTACTTC; cdr3_aa: CASSFRDSYEQYF
d_call: TRBD1; v_call: TRBV2; j_call: TRBJ1-5; clone_size: NA; cdr3_nt: TGTGCCAGCAGTTCACAGGGGGCGGGTCAGCCCCAGCATTTT; cdr3_aa: CASSSQGAGQPQHF
d_call: NA; v_call: TRBV11-2; j_call: TRBJ1-1; clone_size: NA; cdr3_nt: TGTGCCAGCAGCTTAGGTCCCAGGGAGGGGGAAGCTTTCTTT; cdr3_aa: CASSLGPREGEAFF
d_call: NA; v_call: TRBV28; j_call: TRBJ1-5; clone_size: once; cdr3_nt: TGTGCCAGCAGGGGGGGCTTGGGCAATCAGCCCCAGCATTTT; cdr3_aa: CASRGGLGNQPQHF
d_call: NA; v_call: TRBV11-3; j_call: TRBJ2-2; clone_size: NA; cdr3_nt: TGTGCCAGCAGCCCAGGGGGCGGGAGAATGACCGGGGAGCTGTTTTTT; cdr3_aa: CASSPGGGRMTGELFF
d_call: NA; v_call: TRBV29-1; j_call: TRBJ1-2; clone_size: NA; cdr3_nt: TGCAGCGTTGATCCAGAAGGAGCTAACTATGGCTACACCTTC; cdr3_aa: CSVDPEGANYGYTF
d_call: NA; v_call: TRBV7-3; j_call: TRBJ2-7; clone_size: NA; cdr3_nt: TGTGCCAGCACCTCAAGGTGGGCTAGCGAGTCCTACGAGCAGTACTTC; cdr3_aa: CASTSRWASESYEQYF
d_call: NA; v_call: TRBV4-2; j_call: TRBJ1-4; clone_size: NA; cdr3_nt: TGTGCCAGCAGCCAAGAATCAGCAGTAGTAAATGAAAAACTGTTTTTT; cdr3_aa: CASSQESAVVNEKLFF
d_call: NA; v_call: TRBV11-3; j_call: TRBJ1-1; clone_size: NA; cdr3_nt: TGTGCCAGCAGCTCGGGAGCCACTGAAGCTTTCTTT; cdr3_aa: CASSSGATEAFF
d_call: TRBD1; v_call: TRBV28; j_call: TRBJ2-2; clone_size: NA; cdr3_nt: TGTGCCAGCAGTTTACCGACAGGGGGCACCGGGGAGCTGTTTTTT; cdr3_aa: CASSLPTGGTGELFF
d_call: NA; v_call: TRBV27; j_call: TRBJ1-5; clone_size: once; cdr3_nt: TGTGCCAGCAGTTTATCGTACGACAGGTACAATCAGCCCCAGCATTTT; cdr3_aa: CASSLSYDRYNQPQHF
d_call: TRBD2; v_call: TRBV13; j_call: TRBJ2-7; clone_size: NA; cdr3_nt: TGTGCCAGCAGCCCCCGAGTAGCGGGTTCCTACGAGCAGTACTTC; cdr3_aa: CASSPRVAGSYEQYF